This record looks at one TCR beta chain sequence and its context. Produced via immunoSEQ multiplex PCR; TCRdb's table is partial and in-frame only. The table lists 70,000 or so clones, roughly 92% of them singletons. CDR3 length: 15 amino acids. Germline values: CDR1 LNHDA, CDR2 SQIVND (reference sequence). V lost 5 bases to trimming and J lost 1 base, with 11 bases between them. The data were obtained in a study of T cells after somatic rescue of genetic block. The rearrangement joins TRBV19 to TRBJ2-2; D may be TRBD1 (6 bases). This receptor was identified in a man aged 35 to 55. The sequenced sample consisted of peripheral blood mononuclear cells (PBMCs). CDR3: CASSSRGQNTGELFF. The CDR3 DNA is TGTGCCAGTAGTTCTCGGGGACAGAACACCGGGGAGCTGTTTTTT.